This paragraph reports one TCR beta chain. V lost 3 bases and J lost 4, with 10 bases in between. Looked up from germline, CDR1 is LNHDA and CDR2 is SQIVND (reference sequence). The CDR3 is 13 amino acids. RNA, at about 0.45 to 1 ug, was reverse transcribed with random hexamers. TCRdb analysed the immunoSEQ multiplex PCR reads with MiXCR anew, one entry per CDR3 protein. The table includes 90,000 to 150,000 distinct CDR3 sequences, around 92% detected once. The data belong to a study of CD8 T cells in Susac syndrome. This chain links TRBV19 with TRBJ2-7, with TRBD2 as a possible D gene (5 bases). This sequence originates from a human donor in good health. Sequenced material: CD8+ T cells from PBMCs. The CDR3: CASSIVRDYEQYF. CDR3 nucleotide sequence: TGTGCCAGTAGTATCGTCCGGGATTACGAGCAGTACTTC.